These T cell receptor beta chains were read from a single sample in a study of OX40 agonist ivuxolimab in advanced cancers. Clones were read by immunoSEQ multiplex PCR, and TCRdb kept only the in-frame ones, dropping some. Here the sample spans some 80,000 clones, over 80% being singletons. Sequenced here: CD4+ or CD8+ T cells sorted from blood, sampled in a trial of the OX40 agonist ivuxolimab. The receptors here all came from an adult with an advanced solid tumor such as melanoma, head and neck, liver or kidney cancer. The conserved cysteine and the conserved F or W are not part of the CDR3 here. The order of the fields is CDR3 protein, V gene, clone size. A clone size is listed for some rows: how often the clone was seen (once, few, many), or a class if it is expanded.

SVDPTGTRNTEAF TRBV29-1 -
ASSLDRGEYNEQF TRBV11-2 -
ASSLRWDEQF TRBV11-2 -
ASSFSGQGSYEQY TRBV13 -
AWSVLSGRASYNEQF TRBV30 -
SVFLGQRNTGELF TRBV29-1 once
ASLDGSSGNTIY TRBV19 -
SAAQGHTEAF TRBV29-1 -
ASSSSSGGAINEQF TRBV18 few
ASSDFGGGTEAF TRBV6-1 -
ASSISGTGDYEQY TRBV7-9 -
ASSQASGGSEQY TRBV4-1 -
ASSGPGRLNTEAF TRBV2 -
ASSGAPRSTDTQY TRBV6-1 few
ASSRRDGNEQF TRBV4-3 -
ATSRDPRISNQPQH TRBV15 -
ASSLELGGDTQY TRBV5-1 -
ASRPGDYGYT TRBV19 -
ASSPTYRESTEAF TRBV5-1 few
ASSLARGSRLNTGELF TRBV5-6 once
ASSLDRVNTGELF TRBV5-1 -
ASYKETNEKLF TRBV2 -
ASSVEGASGRGTYNEQF TRBV9 once
SVEGQLNSGNTIY TRBV29-1 few
ASSDSGARADTQY TRBV6-4 -
ASSQRGSRGGYT TRBV28 -
ASSSSGGAGYT TRBV7-2 -
ASSLKGAGEAF TRBV27 -
ASSLGTSGNTGELF TRBV7-3 -
ASSLGSARMASGYT TRBV7-9 -
ASSLVTGQVTEAF TRBV7-2 -
ASSPAKRGYT TRBV18 -
SAEVGEQF TRBV20-1 -
ASSRVYRETQY TRBV18 -
ASSATGTGANSNQPQH TRBV6-1 -
ASSNSGPRLDEQY TRBV6-4 -